One and the same sample provided the 32 T cell receptor beta chains below, sequenced in a study of immune cell composition in non-small cell lung cancer. Profiled with immunoSEQ multiplex PCR; TCRdb holds only in-frame clones, not every one. Among roughly 14,000 clones, under 75% were seen once, and the ten largest hold 7.5%. Specimen: lung tumor tissue. Receptors originate from a human donor with non-small cell lung cancer.

The V gene is TRBV7-2, the J gene TRBJ1-1; D not resolved. The V end lost 2 bases, the J end lost 3 bases, and 7 bases lay between the germline ends. The CDR3 contains 13 residues. Germline-derived CDR1 and CDR2 are SGHTA and FQGNSA. The CDR3 protein is CASSLRRDTEAFF. CDR3 sequence (DNA): TGTGCCAGCAGCTTACGACGGGACACTGAAGCTTTCTTT.

V and J are TRBV6-5 and TRBJ1-2; TRBD1 is a possible D gene (6 bases). The V end was cut by 2 bases, the J end by 8 bases, with 18 bases between. CDR3 length: 15 residues. CDR1 and CDR2 from the germline V gene are MNHEY and SVGAGI. The CDR3 bases are TGTGCCAGCAGTTACCTGAACCAGGGGCGGGGGGGCTACACCTTC. Protein sequence: CASSYLNQGRGGYTF.

The J gene is TRBJ2-7, the V gene TRBV11-2, with a weak D call TRBD2 (7 bases). Trimming stripped 5 bases from V and 6 bases from J, with 11 bases between. This CDR3 has 12 residues. Germline CDR1 reads SGHAT; CDR2 reads FQNNGV. The CDR3 sequence: CASSGGAREQYF. For the CDR3, the DNA is TGTGCCAGCAGCGGGGGGGCCCGCGAGCAGTACTTC. The full variable domain, its missing parts supplied by reference TRBV11-2 and TRBJ2-7, is EAGVAQSPRYKIIEKRQSVAFWCNPISGHATLYWYQQILGQGPKLLIQFQNNGVVDDSQLPKDRFSAERLKGVDSTLKIQPAKLEDSAVYLCASSGGAREQYFGPGTRLTVT.

The chain combines TRBV10-3 with TRBJ1-2, with TRBD1 matching 7 bases. V was clipped by 8 bases and J by 3 bases; unmatched bases: 3. This CDR3 is built from 12 residues. Germline V gene data show CDR1 as ENHRY and CDR2 as SYGVKD. The CDR3 DNA follows: TGTGCCATCCAGGGGGGTGACTATGGCTACACCTTC. This translates into CAIQGGDYGYTF.

The chain is built from TRBV7-2 and TRBJ2-5; no reliable D call. Germline V gene data show CDR1 as SGHTA and CDR2 as FQGNSA. The CDR3 is 15 residues long. The ends were cut back, 3 bases at V and 3 bases at J, with 14 bases in the middle. CDR3 residues: CASSFRGGWEETQYF. The CDR3 DNA is TGTGCCAGCAGCTTTCGCGGTGGGTGGGAAGAGACCCAGTACTTC.

The chain has TRBV9 and TRBJ1-1; TRBD1 is a possible D gene (6 bases). The V end was cut by 4 bases, the J end by 3 bases, with 19 bases between. The CDR3 spans 16 residues. The germline V gene encodes CDR1 SGDLS and CDR2 YYNGEE. The CDR3 is CASSPFLQGRHTEAFF. The CDR3 DNA reads TGTGCCAGCAGCCCCTTTCTACAGGGTAGGCACACTGAAGCTTTCTTT. The full variable domain, completed using reference TRBV9 and TRBJ1-1, is DSGVTQTPKHLITATGQRVTLRCSPRSGDLSVYWYQQSLDQGLQFLIQYYNGEERAKGNILERFSAQQFPDLHSELNLSSLELGDSALYFCASSPFLQGRHTEAFFGQGTRLTVV.

This clone was seen a handful of times. J is TRBJ1-2 and V is TRBV4-1; D call uncertain. CDR3 length equals 13 residues. The germline V and J ends were trimmed by 0 bases and 3 bases, with 5 bases remaining between them. Germline V gene lookup returns CDR1 MGHRA and CDR2 YSYEKL. As DNA, the CDR3 is TGCGCCAGCAGCCAAGAGCAGTACTATGGCTACACCTTC. The encoded protein is CASSQEQYYGYTF.

This clone showed up just a few times. The chain uses TRBV10-3 and TRBJ1-1; D is perhaps TRBD1 (6 bases). Trimming pared 7 bases from V and 5 bases from J, leaving 8 bases between. Per the germline V gene, CDR1 is ENHRY and CDR2 is SYGVKD. CDR3 length: 11 residues. The CDR3 DNA reads TGTGCCATCAATAGGGGGACTGAAGCTTTCTTT. Protein sequence: CAINRGTEAFF.

This clone was recorded a few times. J is TRBJ2-5 and V is TRBV7-3, with a tentative D call TRBD1 (5 bases). The V end was cut by 7 bases, the J end by 2 bases, with 26 bases between. The CDR3 has 18 amino acids. The V gene's germline CDR1 is SGHTA and CDR2 FQGTGA. The CDR3, as DNA: TGTGCCAGCAAGAGGACGACAGCCCCGATTTCTGAACAAGAGACCCAGTACTTC. Translating it yields CASKRTTAPISEQETQYF.

This clone has just a few counts. CDR3 DNA: TGTGCCAGCAGCTTAGAACTCGGGACAGGATCTATGTTCTTT. Translation gives CASSLELGTGSMFF. The chain has TRBV11-3 and TRBJ1-1; 8 bases line up with TRBD1. CDR1 is SGHNT, CDR2 YENEEA, per germline. The V segment lost 0 bases and the J segment 14 bases; nucleotides outside the gene matches: 11. The length of the CDR3 is 14 residues. Together with reference TRBV11-3 and TRBJ1-1, the CDR3 gives the full variable domain: EAGVVQSPRYKIIEKKQPVAFWCNPISGHNTLYWYLQNLGQGPELLIRYENEEAVDDSQLPKDRFSAERLKGVDSTLKIQPAELGDSAVYLCASSLELGTGSMFFGQGTRLTVV.

The rearrangement uses TRBV7-9 and TRBJ1-4; 8 positions agree with TRBD1. J was trimmed by 3 bases and V by 5 bases; bases with no gene match: 2. Germline lookup yields CDR1 SEHNR and CDR2 FQNEAQ (reference sequence). The CDR3 has 14 amino acids. In nucleotides, the CDR3 is TGTGCCAGCAGCCGGGGACAGGCTAATGAAAAACTGTTTTTT. Translating it yields CASSRGQANEKLFF.

This clone was seen once. The chain uses TRBV6-5 and TRBJ2-7; TRBD1 might be the D (6 bases). V lost 6 bases and J lost 1, with 13 bases in between. Germline loops: CDR1 MNHEY, CDR2 SVGAGI. The CDR3 has 14 residues. The CDR3 coding sequence is TGTGCCAGCAGCCTACAGGGCATGTCCTACGAGCAGTACTTC. It specifies CASSLQGMSYEQYF.

The chain uses TRBV28 and TRBJ2-3; maybe TRBD2 (5 bases). V lost 9 bases to trimming and J lost 3 bases, with 10 bases between them. The CDR3 consists of 12 residues. From germline, CDR1 is MDHEN and CDR2 SYDVKM. For the CDR3, the DNA is TGTGCCAGTGAGCGGAGGACAGATACGCAGTATTTT. Residues: CASERRTDTQYF.

The chain links TRBV4-2 to TRBJ1-4; TRBD1 is a possible D gene (6 bases). Germline CDR1 and CDR2: LGHNA and YNFKEQ. Trimming took off 7 bases at V and 1 base at J, with 10 bases between the two ends. The length of the CDR3 is 14 residues. This CDR3 is CASNLQGTNEKLFF. CDR3 sequence (DNA): TGTGCCAGCAACCTACAGGGAACTAATGAAAAACTGTTTTTT.

This clone was counted only a few times. V usage is TRBV2 and J usage is TRBJ2-7; TRBD1 is a possible D gene (6 bases). Looked up from germline, CDR1 is SNHLY and CDR2 is FYNNEI. V gave up 9 bases and J gave up 5 bases, with 17 bases separating them. The CDR3 contains 13 residues. CDR3 residues: CARKRDKDDEQYF. CDR3 coding DNA: TGTGCCAGGAAACGGGACAAAGACGACGAGCAGTACTTC.

As concerns this clone: At the DNA level, this CDR3 is encoded by other sequences in the same sample as well. The chain joins TRBV4-2 to TRBJ1-1; D is perhaps TRBD1 (5 bases). Germline V gives CDR1 LGHNA, CDR2 YNFKEQ. V was shortened by 7 bases and J by 4 bases, with 19 bases between the two germline ends. This CDR3 has 15 residues. CDR3: CASKPSGTGGTEAFF. The DNA of the CDR3 is TGTGCCAGCAAACCCAGCGGGACGGGGGGCACTGAAGCTTTCTTT.

The chain recombines TRBV7-9 with TRBJ2-7; 7 nucleotides match TRBD1. From germline, CDR1 is SEHNR and CDR2 FQNEAQ (reference sequence). V dropped 6 bases and J dropped 5; count of bases not matched to a gene: 10. The CDR3 is 14 residues long. CDR3 amino acids: CASSPGGPLDEQYF. CDR3 DNA: TGTGCCAGCAGTCCAGGGGGACCGCTAGACGAGCAGTACTTC.

The V gene is TRBV10-1, the J gene TRBJ2-1, with D unclear. Deletions cut 4 bases from V and 5 bases from J, with 9 bases between. Germline lookup yields CDR1 WNHNN and CDR2 SYGVQD (reference sequence). There are 13 residues in the CDR3. The CDR3 DNA sequence: TGCGCCAGCAGTGGAGAGGTCCACAATGAGCAGTTCTTC. Its translation: CASSGEVHNEQFF.

This chain links TRBV9 with TRBJ2-3; 9 bases line up with TRBD1. The CDR3 is made up of 16 amino acids. V shed 6 bases, J shed 3 bases, and the junction held 11 bases outside the gene matches. Looked up from germline, CDR1 is SGDLS and CDR2 is YYNGEE. The CDR3 is CASTSPRDRATDTQYF. The DNA of the CDR3 is TGTGCCAGCACATCTCCCCGGGACAGGGCGACAGATACGCAGTATTTT.

J is TRBJ2-1 and V is TRBV7-3, with D tentatively TRBD1 (6 bases). V was clipped by 5 bases and J by 10 bases, with 18 bases between them. Per the germline V gene, CDR1 is SGHTA and CDR2 is FQGTGA. This CDR3 is built from 14 residues. For the CDR3, the DNA is TGTGCCAGCAGCCCCACCGCCCAGGGGACCGAGCAGTTCTTC. It yields the protein CASSPTAQGTEQFF.

This clone was found once. CDR3 coding DNA: TGTGCCAGCAGTTATCTCGACAGGGACTATGGCTACACCTTC. This sequence encodes CASSYLDRDYGYTF. The chain links TRBV6-6 to TRBJ1-2; 7 positions agree with TRBD1. The CDR3 consists of 14 residues. The germline V gene encodes CDR1 MNHNY and CDR2 SVGAGI (reference sequence). The junction had 4 bases not matched to a gene; V was cut back by 3 bases and J by 3 bases.

CDR3 region: CASSVIPLAGGSNEQFF. The CDR3 nucleotides read TGTGCCAGCAGCGTTATCCCTCTAGCGGGGGGCAGCAATGAGCAGTTCTTC. This chain joins TRBV9 and TRBJ2-1; 11 nucleotides match TRBD2. The CDR3 contains 17 residues. The V gene end was trimmed by 2 bases and the J gene end by 6 bases; junction bases not matched to a gene: 10. The germline V gene has CDR1 SGDLS and CDR2 YYNGEE.

This clone was found a few times. The V and J genes are TRBV19 and TRBJ1-2, with 10 nucleotides matching TRBD1. The CDR3 has 17 amino acids. CDR1 LNHDA and CDR2 SQIVND come from the germline V gene (reference sequence). The ends lost 3 bases at V and 5 bases at J; junction bases unmatched: 12. The chain's CDR3 is CASSINRDRGEGYGYTF. The DNA for the CDR3 is TGTGCCAGTAGTATCAATAGGGACAGGGGAGAGGGGTATGGCTACACCTTC.

In this sample, this clone turned up once. V and J are TRBV7-8 and TRBJ2-3; TRBD2 matches 9 bases. CDR1 and CDR2 from the germline V gene are SGHVS and FQNEAQ. This CDR3 is 17 amino acids long. Germline trimming cut 1 base from V and 0 bases from J; bases unmatched to any gene: 5. CDR3 amino acids: CASSLVLAGISTDTQYF. CDR3 DNA sequence: TGTGCCAGCAGCTTAGTTCTAGCGGGGATTAGCACAGATACGCAGTATTTT.

This clone was recorded only once. The V gene is TRBV7-9, the J gene TRBJ2-1; D unclear. CDR1 is SEHNR, CDR2 FQNEAQ, per germline (reference sequence). V lost 1 base, J lost 6 bases, and 7 bases lay in between. CDR3 size: 13 residues. CDR3 bases: TGTGCCAGCAGCTTAGTTCAGGCCAATGAGCAGTTCTTC. Protein: CASSLVQANEQFF.

The chain joins TRBV10-3 to TRBJ1-2; possible D gene TRBD1, 6 bases. Germline V CDR1 and CDR2: ENHRY, SYGVKD. The CDR3 has 13 amino acids. Between the trimmed V and J ends, which lost 6 bases and 2 bases, there was a span of 10 bases. CDR3 in amino acids: CAIRGGVNYGYTF. In nucleotides, the CDR3 is TGTGCCATCAGAGGGGGAGTGAACTATGGCTACACCTTC.

The chain links TRBV5-1 to TRBJ1-4, with 9 bases lining up with TRBD1. After removal of 2 bases from V and 8 bases from J, the junction contained 7 bases not matched to a gene. In germline, CDR1 is SGHRS, CDR2 YFSETQ. The CDR3 runs 15 residues. In DNA form, the CDR3 reads TGCGCCAGCAGCTTATCCCGGGACAGGGTCGAAAAACTGTTTTTT. Its translation is CASSLSRDRVEKLFF.

This clone was counted only a few times. The chain carries TRBV7-3 and TRBJ2-7; TRBD1 aligns across 9 bases. Germline V gene sequence: CDR1 SGHTA, CDR2 FQGTGA. J lost 6 bases, V lost 2 bases, and 14 bases had no gene match. CDR3 size: 17 residues. CDR3: CASSLAGAGQGLIEQYF. Here the CDR3 DNA reads TGTGCCAGCAGCTTAGCTGGGGCTGGACAGGGGTTGATCGAGCAGTACTTC.

This rearrangement joins TRBV10-3 to TRBJ1-5; no clear D gene. V lost 1 base, J lost 0 bases, and 7 bases lay in between. CDR1 ENHRY and CDR2 SYGVKD come from the germline V gene. CDR3 length equals 15 residues. The CDR3: CAISEWQVSNQPQHF. The CDR3 bases are TGTGCCATCAGTGAGTGGCAGGTTAGCAATCAGCCCCAGCATTTT.

This clone was picked up a small number of times. V usage is TRBV9 and J usage is TRBJ1-1, with 8 bases that match TRBD1. Germline lookup yields CDR1 SGDLS and CDR2 YYNGEE. The CDR3 contains 15 residues. The ends lost 0 bases at V and 5 bases at J; junction bases unmatched: 6. In DNA form, the CDR3 reads TGTGCCAGCAGCGTAGCGGACAGGGTGCGTACTGAAGCTTTCTTT. As protein: CASSVADRVRTEAFF.

This clone was seen only once. CDR3: CASSNGGFQPQHF. DNA of the CDR3: TGTGCCAGCAGCAACGGGGGATTTCAGCCCCAGCATTTT. This rearrangement joins TRBV11-2 to TRBJ1-5; D is possibly TRBD1 (5 bases). V was shortened by 5 bases and J by 6 bases, with 11 bases between the two germline ends. This CDR3 has 13 amino acids. The germline V gene has CDR1 SGHAT and CDR2 FQNNGV.

The CDR3 coding sequence is TGTGCCAGCACGGGAGAAGGGATTCAGCCCCAGCATTTT. Amino acids: CASTGEGIQPQHF. This chain joins TRBV6-1 and TRBJ1-5; D gene unclear. Per germline, CDR1 MNHNS and CDR2 SASEGT. CDR3 length: 13 residues. Trimming stripped 7 bases from V and 6 bases from J, with 13 bases between.